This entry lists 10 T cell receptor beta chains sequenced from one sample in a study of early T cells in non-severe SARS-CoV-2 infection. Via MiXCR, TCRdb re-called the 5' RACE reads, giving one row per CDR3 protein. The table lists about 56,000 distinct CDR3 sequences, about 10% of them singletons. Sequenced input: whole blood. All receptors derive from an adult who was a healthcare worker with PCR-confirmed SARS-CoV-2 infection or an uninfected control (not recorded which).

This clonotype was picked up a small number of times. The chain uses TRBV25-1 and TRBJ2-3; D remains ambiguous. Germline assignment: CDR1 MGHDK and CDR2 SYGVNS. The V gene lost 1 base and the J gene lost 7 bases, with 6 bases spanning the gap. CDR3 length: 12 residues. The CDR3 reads CASSEFVHTQYF. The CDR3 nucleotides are TGTGCCAGCAGTGAATTCGTTCATACGCAGTATTTT.

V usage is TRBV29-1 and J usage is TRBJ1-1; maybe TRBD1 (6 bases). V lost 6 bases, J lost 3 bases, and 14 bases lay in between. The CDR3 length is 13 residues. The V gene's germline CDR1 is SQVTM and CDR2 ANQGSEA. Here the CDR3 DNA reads TGCAGCGTGGGGGCGTTGGGGGACACTGAAGCTTTCTTT. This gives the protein CSVGALGDTEAFF.

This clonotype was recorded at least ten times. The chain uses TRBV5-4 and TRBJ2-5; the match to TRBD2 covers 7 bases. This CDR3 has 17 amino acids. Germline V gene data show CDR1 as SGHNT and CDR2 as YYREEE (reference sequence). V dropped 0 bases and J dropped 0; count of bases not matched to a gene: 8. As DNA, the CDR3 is TGTGCCAGCAGCTTGGTGGGGCAGGGAGGGTACCAAGAGACCCAGTACTTC. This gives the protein CASSLVGQGGYQETQYF.

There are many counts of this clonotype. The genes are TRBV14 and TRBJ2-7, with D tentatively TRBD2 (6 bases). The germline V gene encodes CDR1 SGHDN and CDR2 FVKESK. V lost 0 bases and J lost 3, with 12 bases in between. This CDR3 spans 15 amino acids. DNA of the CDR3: TGTGCCAGCAGCCAAGAAATTGCCGGGGGCTACGAGCAGTACTTC. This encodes CASSQEIAGGYEQYF. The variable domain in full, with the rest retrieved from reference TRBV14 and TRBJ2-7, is EAGVTQFPSHSVIEKGQTVTLRCDPISGHDNLYWYRRVMGKEIKFLLHFVKESKQDESGMPNNRFLAERTGGTYSTLKVQPAELEDSGVYFCASSQEIAGGYEQYFGPGTRLTVT.

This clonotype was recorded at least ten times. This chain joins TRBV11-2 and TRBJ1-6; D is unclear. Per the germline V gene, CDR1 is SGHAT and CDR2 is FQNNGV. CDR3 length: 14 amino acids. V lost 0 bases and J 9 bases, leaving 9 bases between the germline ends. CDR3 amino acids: CASSLEWLVSPLHF. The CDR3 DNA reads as TGTGCCAGCAGCTTAGAATGGCTCGTTTCACCCCTCCACTTT.

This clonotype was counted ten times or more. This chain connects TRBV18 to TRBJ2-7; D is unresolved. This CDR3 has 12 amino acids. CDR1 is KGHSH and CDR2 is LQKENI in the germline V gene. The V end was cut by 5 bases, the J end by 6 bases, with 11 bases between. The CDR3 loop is CASSSRVGEQYF. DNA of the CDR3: TGTGCCAGCTCATCTAGGGTTGGCGAGCAGTACTTC.

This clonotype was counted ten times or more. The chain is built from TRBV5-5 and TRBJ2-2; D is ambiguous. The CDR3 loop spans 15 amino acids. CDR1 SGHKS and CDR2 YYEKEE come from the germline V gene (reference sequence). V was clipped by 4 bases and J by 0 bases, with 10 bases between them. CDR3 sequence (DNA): TGTGCCAGCAGCCCGCTTCCAACGAACACCGGGGAGCTGTTTTTT. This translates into CASSPLPTNTGELFF.

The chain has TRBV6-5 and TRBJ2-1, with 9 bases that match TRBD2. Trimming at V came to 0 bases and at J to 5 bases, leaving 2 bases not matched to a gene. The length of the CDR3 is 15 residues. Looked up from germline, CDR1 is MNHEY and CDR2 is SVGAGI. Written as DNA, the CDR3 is TGTGCCAGCAGTTACTCGTCTAGCGGGGACAATGAGCAGTTCTTC. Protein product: CASSYSSSGDNEQFF.

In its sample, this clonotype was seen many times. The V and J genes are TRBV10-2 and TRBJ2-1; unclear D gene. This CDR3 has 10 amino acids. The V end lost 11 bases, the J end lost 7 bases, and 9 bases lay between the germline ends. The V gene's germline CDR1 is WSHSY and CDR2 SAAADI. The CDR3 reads CAVLRNEQFF. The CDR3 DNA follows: TGCGCCGTTCTGAGAAATGAGCAGTTCTTC.

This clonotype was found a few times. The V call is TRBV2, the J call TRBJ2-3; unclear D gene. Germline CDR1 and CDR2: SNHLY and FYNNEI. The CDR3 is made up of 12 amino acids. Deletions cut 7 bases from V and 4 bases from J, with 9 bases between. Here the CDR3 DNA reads TGTGCCAGCACGCGGAGCCCAGATACGCAGTATTTT. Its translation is CASTRSPDTQYF.